This T cell receptor (beta chain) was recovered during a study of blood T cell repertoires in COVID-19. About the research overall: COVID-19 samples collected from the United States, Italy and Spain covered acute and convalescent phases. T cells, B-cell-depleted T cells, or PBMCs supplied cDNA or gDNA.

This CDR3 contains 16 residues. Germline trimming cut 5 bases from V and 4 bases from J; bases unmatched to any gene: 13. Germline V gene sequence: CDR1 SEHNR, CDR2 FQNEAQ (reference sequence). Per the original methods: For nucleated cells, counts were estimated from reference gene primer amplification. The repertoire was sequenced with immunoSEQ multiplex PCR; TCRdb's copy has only in-frame clones and lacks some. For V, J and clone size, that table is used; D and trimming come from the DNA. The sample shows roughly 130,000 clones, about four fifths of them seen only once. V and J are TRBV7-9 and TRBJ2-5, with TRBD1 identical over 7 bases. The sequence was collected from a middle-aged man with active or convalescent COVID-19. Material for sequencing was peripheral blood. The CDR3 protein is CASSKQGTAGGETQYF. The CDR3 DNA is TGTGCCAGCAGCAAACAAGGGACGGCAGGGGGAGAGACCCAGTACTTC.